The 2 T cell receptor beta chains listed next were all sequenced from one sample in a study of cytomegalovirus exposure and HLA in healthy donors. With 60 Vbeta and 13 Jbeta primers, the PCR was carried out. Repertoires were generated with immunoSEQ multiplex PCR, while TCRdb's copy carries only in-frame clones and drops some. The sample holds about 190,000 clones, around 75% seen once. What was sequenced was PBMCs. The receptors stem from a woman in her fifties or sixties in good health and CMV-seronegative.

The gene calls are TRBV7-2 and TRBJ2-7; D is undetermined. There are 15 residues in the CDR3. Germline V CDR1 and CDR2: SGHTA, FQGNSA. Between the trimmed V and J ends, which lost 5 bases and 3 bases, there was a span of 17 bases. As DNA, the CDR3 is TGTGCCAGCAGCATACCCGGGTCCTGGTACTACGAGCAGTACTTC. This translates into CASSIPGSWYYEQYF.

This clone occurred once. The rearrangement uses TRBV28 and TRBJ1-3; D gene ambiguous. Germline lookup yields CDR1 MDHEN and CDR2 SYDVKM. Trimming removed 3 bases from V and 4 bases from J, with 16 bases in between. The CDR3 totals 16 residues. The CDR3 reads CASSLWSYTGGNTIYF. CDR3 sequence (DNA): TGTGCCAGCAGTTTGTGGTCTTATACGGGGGGAAACACCATATATTTT.